This T cell receptor beta chain was identified during a study of blood T cell repertoires in COVID-19. TCRdb's table, derived via immunoSEQ multiplex PCR, lists solely in-frame clones and lacks some. The table records about 240,000 clones, 85% to 90% of them present only once. Per the germline V gene, CDR1 is SGDLS and CDR2 is YYNGEE. Trimming removed 3 bases at V and 9 bases at J, with 13 bases between. The CDR3 totals 12 residues. The sequence derives from a woman between 65 and 79 years old with active or convalescent COVID-19. Sequenced material: peripheral blood. The chain links TRBV9 to TRBJ2-7, with D possibly matching TRBD1 (7 bases). The CDR3, as DNA: TGTGCCAGCAGCGCAGGGGGGCCCGGGCAGTACTTC. Amino acids: CASSAGGPGQYF.